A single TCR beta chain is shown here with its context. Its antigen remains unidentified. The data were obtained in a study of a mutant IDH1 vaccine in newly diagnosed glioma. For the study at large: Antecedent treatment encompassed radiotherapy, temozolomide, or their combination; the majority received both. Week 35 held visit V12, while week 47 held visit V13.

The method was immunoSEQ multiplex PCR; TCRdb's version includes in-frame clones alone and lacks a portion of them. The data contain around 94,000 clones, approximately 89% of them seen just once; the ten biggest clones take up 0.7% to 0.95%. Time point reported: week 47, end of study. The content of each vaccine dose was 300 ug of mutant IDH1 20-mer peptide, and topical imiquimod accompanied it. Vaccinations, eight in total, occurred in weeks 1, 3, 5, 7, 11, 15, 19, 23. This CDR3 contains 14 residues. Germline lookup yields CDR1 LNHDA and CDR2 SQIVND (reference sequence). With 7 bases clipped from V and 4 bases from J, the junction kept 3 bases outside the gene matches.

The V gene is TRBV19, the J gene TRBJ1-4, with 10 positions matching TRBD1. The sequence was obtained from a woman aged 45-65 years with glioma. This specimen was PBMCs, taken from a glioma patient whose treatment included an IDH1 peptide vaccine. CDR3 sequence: CASTRTGGNEKLFF. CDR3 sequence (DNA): TGTGCCAGTACCCGGACAGGGGGTAATGAAAAACTGTTTTTT.